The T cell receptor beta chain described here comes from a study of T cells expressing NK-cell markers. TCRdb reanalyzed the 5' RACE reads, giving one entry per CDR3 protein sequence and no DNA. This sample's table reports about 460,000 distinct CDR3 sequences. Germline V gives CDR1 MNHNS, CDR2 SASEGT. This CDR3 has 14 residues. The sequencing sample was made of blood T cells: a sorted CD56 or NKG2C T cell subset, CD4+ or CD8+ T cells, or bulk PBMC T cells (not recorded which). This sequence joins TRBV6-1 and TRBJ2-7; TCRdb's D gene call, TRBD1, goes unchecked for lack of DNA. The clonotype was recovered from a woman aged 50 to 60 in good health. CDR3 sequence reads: CASSGTGLTYEQYF.